This T cell receptor beta chain was recorded in a study of blood T cells in healthy people across ages (dated by TCRdb to about 2015). For context, the study as a whole: In model experiments, template switching captured about one uniquely barcoded TCR beta cDNA molecule for every two T cells. Donors were grouped into four age groups: young (average approximately 16 years), middle-aged (around 39), aged (roughly 62) and long-lived (roughly 80). The study analyzed two additional independent replicas of 1 million unique cDNA reads from the same blood draw for two donors, one aged 18 to 29 and one aged 80 or older. To avoid experimental bias, donors of different ages were randomly spread across the sequencing lanes. Age-related changes in TCR beta repertoire diversity were measured in the study by deep sequencing normalized with unique cDNA molecular identifiers.

Receptor amplification or capture employed 5' RACE. Data came from an Illumina HiSeq 2500. A second PCR of roughly 7 to 12 cycles was performed with a sample-barcoded 5' primer and a J-beta primer mix. Each TCR beta cDNA molecule received a unique molecular identifier from a template-switch 5' adaptor carrying 12 random nucleotides. Each sample yielded at least 2.5 million CDR3-containing paired-end reads. First-strand cDNA was synthesized from all RNA with the Mint cDNA synthesis kit, primed by a TRBC-specific oligonucleotide. Following uracil-DNA glycosylase treatment, a first 18-cycle PCR with universal primers M1SS and BC2_uni_R was performed on all cDNA. Per the original workflow: For normalization, 1 million high-quality reads were randomly selected from each sample, with every read carrying a distinct molecular identifier. Instead of being binned into consensus sequences, reads with shared molecular identifiers were discarded. MiTCR, run with a Q25 quality threshold and the strictest error-elimination algorithm, handled CDR3 identification, clonotype clustering and error correction. A nonparametric unseen species model with Euler transformation was used to estimate a lower bound on total TCR beta diversity. Through fastp at Q25 and MiXCR, TCRdb rebuilt clones from the public reads, retaining in-frame beta chains. Identical CDR3 proteins give one entry, which carries the most common genes and DNA. TCRdb, not the original authors, processed these V and J calls. The sample yields 890,000 or so distinct CDR3 sequences; around 68% were counted once. In total, the top ten clones hold about a quarter of the sample.

Study-level results and caveats: Total diversity estimates from one million sequenced T cells were considered lower bounds and underestimates. Since profiling was done on bulk unsorted PBMCs, naive and antigen-experienced compartments could not be conclusively compared. Observed TCR beta diversity correlated strongly with the percentage of naive T cells measured by flow cytometry. The long-lived group showed more naive CD4+ T cells, fewer expanded clones and increased TCR diversity than the aged group, suggesting age selection. Observed TCR beta diversity per million T cells fell roughly linearly with age, and a significant reduction was already apparent by age roughly 40. Because the CMV infection status of the donors was unknown, age-related changes in expanded clonotypes may potentially have been confounded.

Inclusive of the bounding cysteine and phenylalanine, the CDR3 is 17 residues long. Solely the CDR3 DNA is kept, with 51 bases framed from the first base. Trimmed from V: 0 bases; trimmed from J: 4 bases; junction bases lacking a gene match: 8. CDR1 and CDR2, looked up from the germline V gene, are SGDLS and YYNGEE. The donors were some 39 Caucasian individuals from Russia, aged roughly 6 to 90 years, who were systemically healthy. Each donor gave ten milliliters of peripheral blood, collected into EDTA-treated Vacutainer tubes. Ficoll-Paque density-gradient centrifugation was used to isolate PBMCs, with at least 7 million per sample. Total RNA was extracted from PBMCs with Trizol reagent, with at least 6 micrograms obtained per sample. For every donor, flow cytometry on a PBMC aliquot measured the percentage of naive CD45RAhigh/CD27high T cells. This clonotype was seen repeatedly, ten times or more. Its antigen is not yet known. No base quality values were provided; no much bigger clone lies one nucleotide off.

The chain is encoded by TRBV9 joined to TRBJ1-2, and TRBD1 matches 11 of the central bases. Sequences were obtained from blood. The sequence derives from a man aged 25 to 40 in good health. The DNA sequence is given as TGTGCCAGCAGCGTAGACATCAGGACAGGGGGCAGCTATGGCTACACCTTC. Translation gives CASSVDIRTGGSYGYTF.